The T cell receptor beta chain under discussion was sequenced for a study of cytomegalovirus exposure and HLA in healthy donors. Study background: In an early release, HLA-typed donors contributed tens of millions of unique TCR sequences. Findings and caveats of the study: Solely CMV serostatus was available to characterize immune exposure. Cytomegalovirus-associated TCR beta chains were listed, numbering 164. Being productive about 90% or about 30% of the time was typical of most TCR beta V segments in an earlier analysis.

Trimming cost V 4 bases and J 2 bases, with 12 bases left between them. Germline V gene sequence: CDR1 SGHTA, CDR2 FQGNSA. The CDR3 has 14 residues. The PCR ran on 60 Vbeta and 13 Jbeta primers. TCRdb's copy holds only in-frame clones and misses some; the assay was immunoSEQ multiplex PCR. Among more than 150,000 clones listed, roughly 87% were seen once. As regards this clone: Its cognate antigen is unknown.

Sequencing was done on a sample of PBMCs. The rearrangement joins TRBV7-2 to TRBJ2-7, with D perhaps matching TRBD2 (6 bases). This sequence originates from a girl under three years old in good health and CMV-seronegative. CDR3 nucleotides: TGTGCCAGCAGCTCCGGAGGGCGAACCTACGAGCAGTACTTC. Amino acid sequence: CASSSGGRTYEQYF.